This TCR beta chain was sequenced for a study of shared clonotypes between healthy human individuals. The method was immunoSEQ multiplex PCR; TCRdb's version includes in-frame clones alone and lacks a portion of them. The profile shows around 980,000 clones, 70% to 80% of them singletons. The CDR3 spans 15 residues. Germline lookup yields CDR1 SGHRS and CDR2 YFSETQ. V lost 3 bases and J lost 5; bases outside the gene matches: 9. Notes on the study in general: Only blood underwent sampling, and tissue repertoires likely differ. Donors were few, which limited the genetic and exposure-history diversity represented.

A word on this clone: The antigen remains undetermined.

The chain links TRBV5-1 to TRBJ2-3; TRBD1 agrees at 7 bases. This TCR derives from a man between 18 and 35 years old in good health. Some clones in this sample may be carry-over from other donors' samples. Sequencing was performed on memory CD4+ T cells from PBMCs. As for subset: CD45RA-negative fraction. The CDR3 region is CASSSHGTEGDTQYF. The CDR3 DNA follows: TGCGCCAGCAGCTCACACGGGACAGAGGGAGATACGCAGTATTTT.